This T cell receptor beta chain was identified during a study of cytomegalovirus exposure and HLA in healthy donors. The PCR had 60 Vbeta and 13 Jbeta primers. TCRdb's copy holds only in-frame clones and misses some; the assay was immunoSEQ multiplex PCR. The sample consists of some 240,000 clones, about nine tenths of them appearing once. CDR1 and CDR2 from the germline V gene are MNHEY and SMNVEV (reference sequence). The CDR3 contains 15 residues. V was pared by 6 bases and J by 4 bases, with 8 bases of the junction left unmatched. On this clone: Its antigen is still unknown.

Study-wide points: Later analysis placed DRB1 highest and HLA-C lowest in TCR association rates, which differed by HLA locus.

This chain joins TRBV27 and TRBJ2-3, with TRBD1 identical over 9 bases. Sequencing input: PBMCs. The sequence came from a girl aged 2 to 10 in good health and CMV-seronegative. CDR3 loop: CASSRPGQGPDTQYF. The CDR3 DNA sequence: TGTGCCAGCAGCCGACCGGGACAGGGACCAGATACGCAGTATTTT.